This entry features one T cell receptor beta chain sequence. The data were produced by immunoSEQ multiplex PCR, yet TCRdb's version contains in-frame clones alone and is incomplete. In the table there are 150,000 to 200,000 clones, about 82% of which are singletons. This specimen belongs to a study of cytomegalovirus exposure and HLA in healthy donors. Between the trimmed V and J ends, which lost 5 bases and 3 bases, there was a span of 13 bases. The CDR3 totals 14 residues. CDR1 is MNHNS and CDR2 is SASEGT in the germline V gene. This sequence joins TRBV6-1 and TRBJ1-2, with D uncertain. Sequencing was done on a sample of PBMCs. The TCR originated in a woman under 30 in good health and CMV-seronegative. DNA of the CDR3: TGTGCCAGCAGTCCCAGTTTGGTCTACTATGGCTACACCTTC. Its translation is CASSPSLVYYGYTF.